The source of this T cell receptor (beta chain) is a study of cytomegalovirus exposure and HLA in healthy donors. Study conclusions and caveats: As immune exposure information, only CMV serostatus was available.

Notes on this clone: Its target is not known.

This CDR3 comprises 14 residues. Between the trimmed V and J ends, which lost 4 bases and 0 bases, there was a span of 10 bases. Germline loops: CDR1 SGHNT, CDR2 YENEEA. Primers: 60 Vbeta forward and 13 Jbeta reverse. The assay was immunoSEQ multiplex PCR, and TCRdb's table has in-frame clones only and misses some. The record lists about 100,000 clones, of which the ten most abundant hold 0.5% to 0.7%. The clonotype originates from a man aged 45-65 years in good health and CMV-seronegative. V and J are TRBV11-3 and TRBJ2-7; no reliable D call. Sequenced: PBMCs. The CDR3, as DNA: TGTGCCAGCAGCTACCCAGGAAGCTCCTACGAGCAGTACTTC. Its protein product is CASSYPGSSYEQYF.